This T cell receptor (beta chain) was recovered during a study of blood T cell repertoires in COVID-19. For the study at large: Sites across the United States, Italy and Spain contributed samples from acute and convalescent COVID-19.

The method was immunoSEQ multiplex PCR; TCRdb's version includes in-frame clones alone and lacks a portion of them. The sample records approximately 11,000 clones, about 70% being singletons. The CDR3 has 15 amino acids. The germline gives CDR1 SEHNR, CDR2 FQNEAQ (reference sequence). Trimming cost V 5 bases and J 4 bases; bases outside gene matches: 7. This TCR derives from a man in his fifties or sixties with COVID-19, enrolled during active disease. This chain links TRBV7-9 with TRBJ2-1, with 8 bases that match TRBD1. Input material: peripheral blood. CDR3 region: CASSDRDRPYNEQFF. CDR3 in DNA: TGTGCCAGCAGCGACCGGGACAGGCCGTACAATGAGCAGTTCTTC.